The 21 T cell receptor beta chains listed next were all sequenced from one sample in a study of CD8 T cells in ankylosing spondylitis. MiXCR was run by TCRdb on the 5' RACE reads, yielding one entry per CDR3 protein. The data contain about 250,000 distinct CDR3 sequences, roughly a third of them singletons. Sequencing was carried out using blood, either unsorted or a sorted T cell fraction (not recorded which). These receptors were taken from a male donor with ankylosing spondylitis or in good health (not recorded which).

The sample holds a few counts of this clonotype. The rearrangement links TRBV12-3 or TRBV12-4 to TRBJ1-2; D call uncertain. This CDR3 is 15 amino acids long. V was clipped by 3 bases and J by 4 bases, with 15 bases between them. Here the CDR3 reads CASSLRGGGPYGYTF. The CDR3 region has the DNA TGTGCCAGCAGTTTGAGAGGTGGAGGTCCCTATGGCTACACCTTC.

Comments on this clonotype: Here the CDR3 omits its conserved ending phenylalanine or tryptophan, so a read error is the likely source. The chain couples TRBV6-1 to TRBJ1-2; 8 bases agree with TRBD1. After removal of 5 bases from V and 4 bases from J, the junction contained 3 bases not matched to a gene. The CDR3 spans 13 residues. Germline CDR1 and CDR2: MNHNS and SASEGT. The CDR3 here is CASSPRGPYGYTV. The CDR3 coding sequence is TGTGCCAGCAGTCCCAGGGGGCCCTATGGCTACACCGTC.

This chain uses TRBV3-1 with TRBJ1-6, with TRBD1 matching 9 bases. V gave up 8 bases and J gave up 6 bases; unmatched junction bases: 5. The germline gives CDR1 LGHDT, CDR2 YNNKEL (reference sequence). This CDR3 is 14 amino acids long. CDR3 nucleotides: TGTGCCAGCTGCCGGGACAGGGTTAATTCACCCCTCCACTTT. This codes for CASCRDRVNSPLHF.

This sequence joins TRBV10-3 and TRBJ2-3; 11 nucleotides agree with TRBD2. In germline, CDR1 is ENHRY, CDR2 SYGVKD. CDR3 length: 18 residues. J gave up 1 base and V 4 bases, and 10 bases lay outside the gene matches. As DNA, the CDR3 is TGTGCCATCAGTGCATCCACCAAACTAGCGGGGGGCACAGATACGCAGTATTTT. Amino acid sequence: CAISASTKLAGGTDTQYF.

V gene TRBV5-1 combines with J gene TRBJ2-3; D is ambiguous. CDR3 length: 14 amino acids. The ends were cut back, 4 bases at V and 2 bases at J, with 11 bases in the middle. Per germline, CDR1 SGHRS and CDR2 YFSETQ. CDR3 in DNA: TGCGCCAGCAGCAAGACATTTGACACAGATACGCAGTATTTT. Protein: CASSKTFDTDTQYF. The entire variable domain, with the rest obtained from reference TRBV5-1 and TRBJ2-3, is as follows: KAGVTQTPRYLIKTRGQQVTLSCSPISGHRSVSWYQQTPGQGLQFLFEYFSETQRNKGNFPGRFSGRQFSNSRSEMNVSTLELGDSALYLCASSKTFDTDTQYFGPGTRLTVL.

This clonotype was picked up a small number of times. The chain joins TRBV5-1 to TRBJ2-7; tentatively, D is TRBD1 (6 bases). CDR1 and CDR2 from the germline V gene are SGHRS and YFSETQ. The V gene lost 0 bases and the J gene lost 6 bases, with 13 bases spanning the gap. This CDR3 comprises 14 residues. The CDR3 DNA follows: TGCGCCAGCAGCTTGGAAGTCTCAGGGGTCGAGCAGTACTTC. Translation gives CASSLEVSGVEQYF.

This clonotype was seen many times. This rearrangement joins TRBV6-1 to TRBJ1-1; D might be TRBD1 (5 bases). Germline V lookup: CDR1 MNHNS, CDR2 SASEGT. The CDR3 contains 14 residues. Trimming shortened V by 2 bases and J by 8 bases, and 15 bases separated the two germline ends. CDR3 protein: CASSEKAGPTEAFF. The CDR3 bases are TGTGCCAGCAGTGAAAAGGCAGGGCCAACCGAAGCTTTCTTT.

This clonotype occurred a few times. The J gene is TRBJ2-7, the V gene TRBV5-5; TRBD1 aligns across 8 bases. Germline V lookup: CDR1 SGHKS, CDR2 YYEKEE (reference sequence). The V and J ends lost 0 bases and 3 bases, in that order; junction bases with no gene match: 2. The CDR3 has 14 residues. Written as DNA, the CDR3 is TGTGCCAGCAGCTTGGCGACAGGGGACTACGAGCAGTACTTC. It translates to CASSLATGDYEQYF.

The V gene is TRBV12-3 or TRBV12-4, the J gene TRBJ2-3; TRBD1 is a possible D gene (5 bases). The ends were cut back, 5 bases at V and 1 base at J, with 16 bases in the middle. The CDR3 sequence is 16 residues long. The CDR3 loop is CASSTHDRPRTDTQYF. DNA for the CDR3: TGTGCCAGCAGTACCCACGACAGACCCCGCACAGATACGCAGTATTTT.

The chain uses TRBV7-6 and TRBJ1-6, with 9 bases fitting TRBD1. V trimming: 5 bases; J trimming: 10 bases; junction bases outside the gene matches: 9. Germline V gene sequence: CDR1 SGHVS, CDR2 FNYEAQ. The CDR3 covers 15 residues. CDR3 in DNA: TGTGCCAGCAGCCCCCGTGACAGGGGGGGATCACCCCTCCACTTT. It specifies CASSPRDRGGSPLHF. Filled out from reference TRBV7-6 and TRBJ1-6, the complete variable domain reads GAGVSQSPRYKVTKRGQDVALRCDPISGHVSLYWYRQALGQGPEFLTYFNYEAQQDKSGLPNDRFSAERPEGSISTLTIQRTEQRDSAMYRCASSPRDRGGSPLHFGNGTRLTVT.

This clonotype was detected ten times or more. This chain connects TRBV20-1 to TRBJ1-1; D uncertain. Trimming shortened V by 4 bases and J by 1 base, and 10 bases separated the two germline ends. Germline CDR1 reads DFQATT; CDR2 reads SNEGSKA (reference sequence). The CDR3 covers 13 residues. The CDR3 coding sequence is TGCAGTGCTATGAGGGCCAGGAACACTGAAGCTTTCTTT. Its translation is CSAMRARNTEAFF.

The chain carries TRBV7-2 and TRBJ2-1, with unresolved D. V was clipped by 5 bases and J by 3 bases, with 8 bases between them. Germline V lookup: CDR1 SGHTA, CDR2 FQGNSA. This CDR3 spans 13 amino acids. CDR3 bases: TGTGCCAGCAGCAACGGAATCTACAATGAGCAGTTCTTC. This translates into CASSNGIYNEQFF.

This clonotype came up a few times. The rearrangement joins TRBV7-6 to TRBJ1-2, with 8 bases aligning to TRBD1. The CDR3 spans 15 residues. J gave up 4 bases and V 1 base, and 5 bases lay outside the gene matches. Per the germline V gene, CDR1 is SGHVS and CDR2 is FNYEAQ. CDR3 DNA sequence: TGTGCCAGCAGCTTAGGCGCAGGGGGCATCTATGGCTACACCTTC. It is translated as CASSLGAGGIYGYTF.

This clonotype was seen repeatedly, ten times or more. CDR3 sequence reads: CASSLDSNYGYTF. The CDR3 DNA is TGTGCCAGCAGTCTCGACAGCAACTATGGCTACACCTTC. This chain uses TRBV6-5 with TRBJ1-2; a possible D gene is TRBD1 (5 bases). From germline, CDR1 is MNHEY and CDR2 SVGAGI. The CDR3 contains 13 residues. Trimming took off 5 bases at V and 2 bases at J, with 9 bases between the two ends.

This clonotype has ten or more counts. The gene calls are TRBV12-3 or TRBV12-4 and TRBJ2-7, with a weak D call TRBD2 (6 bases). V was trimmed by 5 bases and J by 2 bases, leaving 19 bases between them. This CDR3 region has 16 residues. The CDR3 loop is CASSGSGGYLAYEQYF. Here the CDR3 DNA reads TGTGCCAGCAGTGGGTCTGGGGGGTACCTCGCCTACGAGCAGTACTTC.

The gene calls are TRBV6-1 and TRBJ2-7; 9 bases align to TRBD1. The V gene's germline CDR1 is MNHNS and CDR2 SASEGT. The V segment lost 6 bases and the J segment 3 bases; nucleotides outside the gene matches: 9. The CDR3 loop spans 15 amino acids. The CDR3 bases are TGTGCCAGCAGGCTTACCGGGACAGGGATCTACGAGCAGTACTTC. This gives the protein CASRLTGTGIYEQYF.

This chain joins TRBV7-9 and TRBJ1-5; D is unresolved. Germline values: CDR1 SEHNR, CDR2 FQNEAQ (reference sequence). The CDR3 consists of 15 residues. Between the trimmed V and J ends, which lost 3 bases and 1 base, there was a span of 10 bases. In nucleotides, the CDR3 is TGTGCCAGCAGCTTGGGGAGCCAGAGCAATCAGCCCCAGCATTTT. It yields the protein CASSLGSQSNQPQHF.

The rearrangement uses TRBV9 and TRBJ2-3; D may be TRBD2 (6 bases). The CDR3 has 14 amino acids. V was trimmed by 3 bases and J by 2 bases, leaving 10 bases between them. In germline, CDR1 is SGDLS, CDR2 YYNGEE. The CDR3 region is CASSAGTATDTQYF. CDR3 coding DNA: TGTGCCAGCAGCGCAGGGACTGCCACAGATACGCAGTATTTT.

The sample holds a few counts of this clonotype. This chain links TRBV5-5 with TRBJ2-7; 12 nucleotides match TRBD1. V shed 3 bases and J 7 bases; nucleotides not matched to a gene: 11. The germline V gene has CDR1 SGHKS and CDR2 YYEKEE (reference sequence). The CDR3 has 16 residues. CDR3 in DNA: TGTGCCAGCAGCTACCCTCCGGGACAGGGGGCATGGGAGCAGTACTTC. This codes for CASSYPPGQGAWEQYF.

This clonotype occurred a few times. The chain has TRBV6-1 and TRBJ2-1, with TRBD2 identical over 9 bases. This CDR3 has 14 amino acids. Germline values: CDR1 MNHNS, CDR2 SASEGT. J was trimmed by 8 bases and V by 3 bases; bases with no gene match: 5. CDR3 sequence: CASSEGLAADEQFF. The CDR3 DNA reads as TGTGCCAGCAGTGAGGGACTAGCTGCGGATGAGCAGTTCTTC.

This chain uses TRBV7-2 with TRBJ2-5, with D uncertain. Germline V gene data show CDR1 as SGHTA and CDR2 as FQGNSA. V was trimmed by 5 bases and J by 0 bases, leaving 10 bases between them. The CDR3 spans 14 residues. The DNA of the CDR3 is TGTGCCAGCAGCCCCGAAACGTACCAAGAGACCCAGTACTTC. Residues: CASSPETYQETQYF.